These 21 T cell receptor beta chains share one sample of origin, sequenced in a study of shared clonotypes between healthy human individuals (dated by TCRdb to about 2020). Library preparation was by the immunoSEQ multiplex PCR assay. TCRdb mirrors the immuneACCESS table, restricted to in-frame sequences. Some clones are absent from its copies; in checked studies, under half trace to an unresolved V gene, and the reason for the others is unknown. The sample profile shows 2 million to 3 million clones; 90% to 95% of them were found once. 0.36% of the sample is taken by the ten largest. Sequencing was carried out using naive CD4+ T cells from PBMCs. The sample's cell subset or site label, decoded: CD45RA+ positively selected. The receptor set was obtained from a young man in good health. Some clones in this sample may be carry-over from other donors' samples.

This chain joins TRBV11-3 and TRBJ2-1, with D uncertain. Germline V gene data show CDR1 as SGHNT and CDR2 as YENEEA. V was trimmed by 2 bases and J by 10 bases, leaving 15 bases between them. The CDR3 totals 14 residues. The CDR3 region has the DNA TGTGCCAGCAGCTTACAAAGTGTGTCGGCCGAGCAGTTCTTC. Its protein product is CASSLQSVSAEQFF.

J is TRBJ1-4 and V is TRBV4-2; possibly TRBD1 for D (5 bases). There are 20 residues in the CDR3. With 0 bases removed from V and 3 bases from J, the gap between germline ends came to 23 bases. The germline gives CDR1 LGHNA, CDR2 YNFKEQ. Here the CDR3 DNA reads TGTGCCAGCAGCCAAGATGGGGCCCGGCAGGGTTGGGTGGCTAATGAAAAACTGTTTTTT. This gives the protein CASSQDGARQGWVANEKLFF.

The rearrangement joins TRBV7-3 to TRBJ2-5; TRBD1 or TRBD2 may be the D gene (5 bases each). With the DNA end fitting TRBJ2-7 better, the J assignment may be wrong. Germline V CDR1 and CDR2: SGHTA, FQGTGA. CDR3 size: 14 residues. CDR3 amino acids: CASSLTGASYEQYF. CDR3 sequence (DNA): TGTGCCAGCAGCTTAACCGGGGCCTCCTACGAGCAGTACTTC.

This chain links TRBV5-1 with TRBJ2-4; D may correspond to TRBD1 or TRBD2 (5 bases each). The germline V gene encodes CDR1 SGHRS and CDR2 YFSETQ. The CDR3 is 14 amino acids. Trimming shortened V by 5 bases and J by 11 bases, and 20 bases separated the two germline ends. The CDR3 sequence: CASSQFGDVNVQYF. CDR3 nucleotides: TGCGCCAGCAGTCAATTTGGGGACGTCAATGTTCAGTACTTC.

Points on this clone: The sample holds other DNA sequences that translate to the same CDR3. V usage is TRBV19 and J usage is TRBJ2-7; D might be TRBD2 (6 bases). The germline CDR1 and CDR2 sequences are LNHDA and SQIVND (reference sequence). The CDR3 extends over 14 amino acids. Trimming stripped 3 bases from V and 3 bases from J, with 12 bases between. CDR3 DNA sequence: TGTGCCAGTAGTATCGGGGGACGGAGCTACGAGCAGTACTTC. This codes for CASSIGGRSYEQYF. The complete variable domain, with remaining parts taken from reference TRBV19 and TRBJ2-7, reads DGGITQSPKYLFRKEGQNVTLSCEQNLNHDAMYWYRQDPGQGLRLIYYSQIVNDFQKGDIAEGYSVSREKKESFPLTVTSAQKNPTAFYLCASSIGGRSYEQYFGPGTRLTVT.

The CDR3 loop is CASRNPGLAGESDTQYF. The CDR3 DNA is TGTGCCAGCAGAAATCCGGGACTAGCGGGAGAATCAGATACGCAGTATTTT. The chain combines TRBV7-6 with TRBJ2-3; the match to TRBD2 covers 14 bases. This CDR3 is 17 amino acids long. The J segment lost 4 bases and the V segment lost 6 bases, leaving 9 bases of the junction unmatched. Germline V gene sequence: CDR1 SGHVS, CDR2 FNYEAQ.

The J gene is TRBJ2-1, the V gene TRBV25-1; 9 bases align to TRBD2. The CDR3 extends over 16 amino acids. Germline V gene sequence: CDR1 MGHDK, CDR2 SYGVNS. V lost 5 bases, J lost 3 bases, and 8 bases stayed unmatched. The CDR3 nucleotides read TGTGCCAGCAGTTACCAAGCGGGAGGATACTACAATGAGCAGTTCTTC. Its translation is CASSYQAGGYYNEQFF.

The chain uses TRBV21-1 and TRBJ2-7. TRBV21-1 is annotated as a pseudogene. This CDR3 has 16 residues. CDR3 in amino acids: CASSSPRPKGIGEQYF. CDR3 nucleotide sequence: TGTGCCAGCAGCAGCCCCCGGCCGAAAGGGATAGGCGAGCAGTACTTC.

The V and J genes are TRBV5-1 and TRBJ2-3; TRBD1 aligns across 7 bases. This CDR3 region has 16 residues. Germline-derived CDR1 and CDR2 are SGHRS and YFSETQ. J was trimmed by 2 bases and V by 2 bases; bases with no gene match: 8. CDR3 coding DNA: TGCGCCAGCAGCTTACTAACAGGGGCAGTCACAGATACGCAGTATTTT. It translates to CASSLLTGAVTDTQYF.

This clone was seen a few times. The CDR3 DNA reads TGTGCCAGCAGCCTTCAGGGATTGAACACTGAAGCTTTCTTT. This gives the protein CASSLQGLNTEAFF. The chain employs TRBV7-3 and TRBJ1-1, with TRBD1 as a possible D gene (5 bases). This CDR3 is built from 14 residues. The germline V gene has CDR1 SGHTA and CDR2 FQGTGA. Trimming left V 5 bases short and J 0 bases short, with 10 bases between.

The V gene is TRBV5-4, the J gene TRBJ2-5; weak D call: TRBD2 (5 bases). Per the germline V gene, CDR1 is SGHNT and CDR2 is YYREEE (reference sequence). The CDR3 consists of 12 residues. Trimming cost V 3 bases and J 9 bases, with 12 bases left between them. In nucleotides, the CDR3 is TGTGCCAGCAGCTCCGGGGAAAGGGCCCAGTACTTC. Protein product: CASSSGERAQYF. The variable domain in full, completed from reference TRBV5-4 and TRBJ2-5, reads ETGVTQSPTHLIKTRGQQVTLRCSSQSGHNTVSWYQQALGQGPQFIFQYYREEENGRGNFPPRFSGLQFPNYSSELNVNALELDDSALYLCASSSGERAQYFGPGTRLLVL.

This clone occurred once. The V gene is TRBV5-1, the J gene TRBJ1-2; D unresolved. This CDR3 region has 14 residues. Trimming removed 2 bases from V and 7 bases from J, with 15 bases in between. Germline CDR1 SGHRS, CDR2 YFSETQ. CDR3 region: CASSFERELGGYTF. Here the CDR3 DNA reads TGCGCCAGCAGCTTTGAGAGGGAACTCGGTGGCTACACCTTC.

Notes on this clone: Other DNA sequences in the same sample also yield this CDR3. The CDR3 region has the DNA TGTGCCTGGAGCGGACAGCCGAACACTGAAGCTTTCTTT. Translating it yields CAWSGQPNTEAFF. V usage is TRBV30 and J usage is TRBJ1-1, with D perhaps matching TRBD1 (6 bases). Trimming stripped 3 bases from V and 1 base from J, with 9 bases between. CDR1 is GTSNPN, CDR2 SVGIG, per germline (reference sequence). CDR3 length: 13 residues.

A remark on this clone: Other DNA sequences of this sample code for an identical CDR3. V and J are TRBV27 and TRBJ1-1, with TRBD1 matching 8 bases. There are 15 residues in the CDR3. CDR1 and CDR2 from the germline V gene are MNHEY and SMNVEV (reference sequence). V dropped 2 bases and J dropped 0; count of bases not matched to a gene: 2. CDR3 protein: CASSLLGQVNTEAFF. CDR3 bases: TGTGCCAGCAGTTTACTGGGACAGGTGAACACTGAAGCTTTCTTT.

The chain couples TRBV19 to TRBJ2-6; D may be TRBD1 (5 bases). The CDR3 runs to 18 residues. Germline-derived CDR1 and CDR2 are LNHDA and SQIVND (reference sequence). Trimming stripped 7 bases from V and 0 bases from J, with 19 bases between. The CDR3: CASNTALGRSSGANVLTF. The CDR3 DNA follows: TGTGCCAGTAATACGGCACTGGGGCGAAGCTCTGGGGCCAACGTCCTGACTTTC.

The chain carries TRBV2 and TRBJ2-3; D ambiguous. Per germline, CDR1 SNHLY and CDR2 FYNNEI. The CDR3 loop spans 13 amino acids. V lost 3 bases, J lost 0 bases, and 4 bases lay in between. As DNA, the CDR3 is TGTGCCAGCAGTGATGAGAGCACAGATACGCAGTATTTT. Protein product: CASSDESTDTQYF.

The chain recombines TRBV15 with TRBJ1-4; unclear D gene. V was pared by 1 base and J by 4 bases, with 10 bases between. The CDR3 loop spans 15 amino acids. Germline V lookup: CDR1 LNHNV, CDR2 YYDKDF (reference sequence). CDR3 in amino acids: CATSRVEAYNEKLFF. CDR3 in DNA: TGTGCCACCAGCAGAGTGGAGGCTTATAATGAAAAACTGTTTTTT.

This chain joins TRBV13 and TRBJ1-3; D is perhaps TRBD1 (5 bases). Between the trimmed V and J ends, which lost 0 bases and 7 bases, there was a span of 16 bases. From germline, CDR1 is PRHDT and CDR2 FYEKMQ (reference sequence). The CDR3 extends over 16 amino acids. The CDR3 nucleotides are TGTGCCAGCAGCTTAGGTCTGGGGCCCCTGAGTAACACCATATATTTT. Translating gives CASSLGLGPLSNTIYF.

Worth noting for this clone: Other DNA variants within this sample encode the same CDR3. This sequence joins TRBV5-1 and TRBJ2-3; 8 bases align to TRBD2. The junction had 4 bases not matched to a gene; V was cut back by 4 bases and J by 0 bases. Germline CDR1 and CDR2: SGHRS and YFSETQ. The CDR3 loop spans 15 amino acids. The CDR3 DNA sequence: TGCGCCAGCAGCCTTAGCGGGACCAGCACAGATACGCAGTATTTT. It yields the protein CASSLSGTSTDTQYF. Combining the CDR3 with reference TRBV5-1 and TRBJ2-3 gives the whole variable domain KAGVTQTPRYLIKTRGQQVTLSCSPISGHRSVSWYQQTPGQGLQFLFEYFSETQRNKGNFPGRFSGRQFSNSRSEMNVSTLELGDSALYLCASSLSGTSTDTQYFGPGTRLTVL.

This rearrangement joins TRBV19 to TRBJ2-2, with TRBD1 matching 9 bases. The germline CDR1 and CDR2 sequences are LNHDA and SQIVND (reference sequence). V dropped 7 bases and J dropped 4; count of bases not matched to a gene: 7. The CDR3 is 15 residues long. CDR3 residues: CASTYKTGGTGELFF. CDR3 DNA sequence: TGTGCCAGTACTTATAAGACAGGGGGCACCGGGGAGCTGTTTTTT.

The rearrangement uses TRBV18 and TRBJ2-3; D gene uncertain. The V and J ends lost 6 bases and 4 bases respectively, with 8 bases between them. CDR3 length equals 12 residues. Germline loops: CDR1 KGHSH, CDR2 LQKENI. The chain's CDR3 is CASSPDSDTQYF. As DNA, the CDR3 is TGTGCCAGCTCCCCCGACTCAGATACGCAGTATTTT. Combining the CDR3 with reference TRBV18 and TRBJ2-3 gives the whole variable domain NAGVMQNPRHLVRRRGQEARLRCSPMKGHSHVYWYRQLPEEGLKFMVYLQKENIIDESGMPKERFSAEFPKEGPSILRIQQVVRGDSAAYFCASSPDSDTQYFGPGTRLTVL.